The 5 T cell receptor beta chains reported below all come from one sample, sequenced in a study of primary melanoma T cells and metastatic recurrence. Here immunoSEQ multiplex PCR was the method, and the copy in TCRdb shows in-frame clones only, minus some. This sample carries approximately 700 clones, 87% of them seen once, and the ten largest clones take around 8%. The sample consisted of melanoma tumor tissue. Every receptor here comes from a human donor with melanoma.

The chain joins TRBV29-1 to TRBJ2-3; 7 nucleotides agree with TRBD1. Germline CDR1 SQVTM, CDR2 ANQGSEA. With 0 bases clipped from V and 4 bases from J, the junction kept 7 bases outside the gene matches. CDR3 length equals 15 residues. The CDR3 coding sequence is TGCAGCGTTGAAGAAGGGGGTCAGGGGGCAGATACGCAGTATTTT. It yields the protein CSVEEGGQGADTQYF.

In this sample, this clone turned up once. This chain links TRBV11-3 with TRBJ1-1; 9 nucleotides line up with TRBD1. V shed 5 bases and J 4 bases; nucleotides not matched to a gene: 5. Germline V gene data show CDR1 as SGHNT and CDR2 as YENEEA. This CDR3 region has 14 residues. The DNA for the CDR3 is TGTGCCAGCAGCATACAGGGGGCTAGCACTGAAGCTTTCTTT. Amino acid sequence: CASSIQGASTEAFF.

V gene TRBV11-3 combines with J gene TRBJ1-5; D uncertain. Trimming removed 4 bases at V and 0 bases at J, with 10 bases between. Germline V gene lookup returns CDR1 SGHNT and CDR2 YENEEA. The CDR3 is 15 amino acids. The chain's CDR3 is CASSSHADSNQPQHF. DNA for the CDR3: TGTGCCAGCAGCTCCCACGCCGATAGCAATCAGCCCCAGCATTTT.

The chain has TRBV19 and TRBJ1-1; no clear D gene. The germline V gene encodes CDR1 LNHDA and CDR2 SQIVND (reference sequence). This CDR3 comprises 18 residues. Trimming removed 6 bases from V and 1 base from J, with 24 bases in between. The chain's CDR3 is CASSRTSTFQAGNTEAFF. The CDR3 nucleotides read TGTGCCAGTAGCCGAACCTCGACATTTCAGGCAGGGAACACTGAAGCTTTCTTT.

CDR3 sequence: CASSPQGFNVLTF. DNA of the CDR3: TGTGCCAGCTCACCCCAGGGTTTTAACGTCCTGACTTTC. The J gene is TRBJ2-6, the V gene TRBV18; TRBD1 might be the D (5 bases). V was trimmed by 3 bases and J by 10 bases, leaving 10 bases between them. The V gene's germline CDR1 is KGHSH and CDR2 LQKENI. The CDR3 length is 13 residues.